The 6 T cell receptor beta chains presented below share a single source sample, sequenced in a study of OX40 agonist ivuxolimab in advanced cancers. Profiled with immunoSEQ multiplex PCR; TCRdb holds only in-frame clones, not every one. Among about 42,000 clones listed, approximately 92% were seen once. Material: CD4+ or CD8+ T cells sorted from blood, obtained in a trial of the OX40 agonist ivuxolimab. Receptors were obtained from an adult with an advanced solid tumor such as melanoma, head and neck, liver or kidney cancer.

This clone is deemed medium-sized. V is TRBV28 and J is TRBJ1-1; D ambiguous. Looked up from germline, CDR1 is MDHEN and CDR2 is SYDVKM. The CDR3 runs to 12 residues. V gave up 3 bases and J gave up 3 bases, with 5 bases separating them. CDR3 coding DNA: TGTGCCAGCAGTTTTCAGCACACTGAAGCTTTCTTT. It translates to CASSFQHTEAFF. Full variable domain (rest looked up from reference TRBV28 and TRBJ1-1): DVKVTQSSRYLVKRTGEKVFLECVQDMDHENMFWYRQDPGLGLRLIYFSYDVKMKEKGDIPEGYSVSREKKERFSLILESASTNQTSMYLCASSFQHTEAFFGQGTRLTVV.

The CDR3 reads CASSLWNVGAYEQYF. CDR3 DNA sequence: TGTGCCAGCAGTTTATGGAATGTGGGGGCCTACGAGCAGTACTTC. This rearrangement joins TRBV28 to TRBJ2-7, with D possibly being TRBD1 or TRBD2 (5 bases each). The V gene's germline CDR1 is MDHEN and CDR2 SYDVKM. The V gene lost 0 bases and the J gene lost 2 bases, with 11 bases spanning the gap. The CDR3 has 15 residues.

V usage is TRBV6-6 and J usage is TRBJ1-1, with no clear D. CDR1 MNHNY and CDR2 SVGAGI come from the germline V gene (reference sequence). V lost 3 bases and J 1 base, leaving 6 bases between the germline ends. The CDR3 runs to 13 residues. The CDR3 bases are TGTGCCAGCAGTTATACAGAGAACACTGAAGCTTTCTTT. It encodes CASSYTENTEAFF.

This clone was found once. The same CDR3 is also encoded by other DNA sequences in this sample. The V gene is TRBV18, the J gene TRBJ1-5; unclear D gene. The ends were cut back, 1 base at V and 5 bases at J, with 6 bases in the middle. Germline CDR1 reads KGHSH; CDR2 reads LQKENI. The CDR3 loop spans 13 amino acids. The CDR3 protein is CASSPRGDQPQHF. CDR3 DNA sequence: TGTGCCAGCTCACCACGCGGGGATCAGCCCCAGCATTTT. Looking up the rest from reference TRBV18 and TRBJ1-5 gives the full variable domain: NAGVMQNPRHLVRRRGQEARLRCSPMKGHSHVYWYRQLPEEGLKFMVYLQKENIIDESGMPKERFSAEFPKEGPSILRIQQVVRGDSAAYFCASSPRGDQPQHFGDGTRLSIL.

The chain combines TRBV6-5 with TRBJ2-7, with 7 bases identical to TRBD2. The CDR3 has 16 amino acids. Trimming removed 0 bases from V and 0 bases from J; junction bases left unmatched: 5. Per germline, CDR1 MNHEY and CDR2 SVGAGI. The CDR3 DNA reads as TGTGCCAGCAGTTACTCGATGGGGGGGGACTCCTACGAGCAGTACTTC. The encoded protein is CASSYSMGGDSYEQYF.

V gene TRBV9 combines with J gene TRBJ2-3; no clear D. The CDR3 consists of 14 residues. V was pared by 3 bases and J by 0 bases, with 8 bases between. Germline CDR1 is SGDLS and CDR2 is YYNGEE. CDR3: CASSARASTDTQYF. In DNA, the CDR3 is TGTGCCAGCAGCGCCAGAGCTAGCACAGATACGCAGTATTTT. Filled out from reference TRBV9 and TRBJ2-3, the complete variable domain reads DSGVTQTPKHLITATGQRVTLRCSPRSGDLSVYWYQQSLDQGLQFLIQYYNGEERAKGNILERFSAQQFPDLHSELNLSSLELGDSALYFCASSARASTDTQYFGPGTRLTVL.